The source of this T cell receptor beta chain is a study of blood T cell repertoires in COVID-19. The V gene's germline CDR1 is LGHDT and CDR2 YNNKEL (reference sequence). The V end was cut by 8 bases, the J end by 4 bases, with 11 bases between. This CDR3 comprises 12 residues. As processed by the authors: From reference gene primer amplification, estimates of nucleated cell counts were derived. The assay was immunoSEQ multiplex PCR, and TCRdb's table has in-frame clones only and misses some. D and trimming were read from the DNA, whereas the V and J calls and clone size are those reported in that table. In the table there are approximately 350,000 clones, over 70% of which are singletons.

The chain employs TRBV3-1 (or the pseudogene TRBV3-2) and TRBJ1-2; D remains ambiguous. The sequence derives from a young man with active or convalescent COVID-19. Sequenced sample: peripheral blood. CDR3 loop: CASGDIGYGYTF. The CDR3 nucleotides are TGTGCCAGCGGTGATATCGGCTATGGCTACACCTTC.